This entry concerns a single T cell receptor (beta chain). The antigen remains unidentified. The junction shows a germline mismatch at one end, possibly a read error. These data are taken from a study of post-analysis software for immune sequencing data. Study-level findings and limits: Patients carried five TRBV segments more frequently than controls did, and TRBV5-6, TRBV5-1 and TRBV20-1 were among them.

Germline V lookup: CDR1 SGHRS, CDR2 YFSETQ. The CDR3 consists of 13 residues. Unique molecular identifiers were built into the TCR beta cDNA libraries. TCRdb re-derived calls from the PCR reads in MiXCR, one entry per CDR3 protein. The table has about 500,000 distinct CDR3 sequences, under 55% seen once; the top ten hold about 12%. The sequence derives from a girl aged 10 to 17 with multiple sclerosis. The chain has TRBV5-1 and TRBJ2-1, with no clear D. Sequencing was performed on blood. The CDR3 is CAGSLVRFGEQFF. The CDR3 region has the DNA TGCGCCGGCAGCTTGGTGCGGTTCGGTGAGCAGTTCTTC.